Below are 27 T cell receptor beta chains sequenced from a single sample in a study of T cell changes during pregnancy in multiple sclerosis. Assay: immunoSEQ multiplex PCR; the TCRdb copy retains only in-frame clones and omits some. The sample lists about 68,000 clones, just over 90% occurring once. Specimen: peripheral blood, collected in the third trimester of pregnancy. Receptors originate from a female donor with multiple sclerosis, enrolled in a pregnancy study.

The chain employs TRBV7-8 and TRBJ1-2; 10 nucleotides agree with TRBD1. V lost 5 bases to trimming and J lost 5 bases; unmatched junction nucleotides: 8. The germline V gene encodes CDR1 SGHVS and CDR2 FQNEAQ. The CDR3 has 15 amino acids. The CDR3 is CASSPDGTGDYGYTF. DNA of the CDR3: TGTGCCAGCAGCCCGGACGGGACAGGGGATTATGGCTACACCTTC.

J is TRBJ2-7 and V is TRBV9; 12 positions match TRBD2. With 2 bases clipped from V and 6 bases from J, the junction kept 6 bases outside the gene matches. Germline lookup yields CDR1 SGDLS and CDR2 YYNGEE. This CDR3 has 15 residues. The CDR3: CASSVETSGRGEQYF. The CDR3, as DNA: TGTGCCAGCAGCGTGGAGACTAGCGGGAGAGGCGAGCAGTACTTC.

In nucleotides, the CDR3 is TGTGCCAGCAGCATACCCATCTCGACAGGGAAGGGGGAGAACACTGAAGCTTTCTTT. It specifies CASSIPISTGKGENTEAFF. The chain is built from TRBV11-3 and TRBJ1-1; 7 bases are a match to TRBD1. The CDR3 is made up of 19 amino acids. The ends lost 5 bases at V and 1 base at J; junction bases unmatched: 19. The germline V gene encodes CDR1 SGHNT and CDR2 YENEEA.

This clone was counted only a few times. The chain has TRBV11-2 and TRBJ1-5; D is possibly TRBD1 (5 bases). The CDR3 length is 14 residues. Germline assignment: CDR1 SGHAT and CDR2 FQNNGV. Trimming took off 4 bases at V and 7 bases at J, with 14 bases between the two ends. The DNA of the CDR3 is TGTGCCAGCAGCTGGGACTTAACCGGCCAGCCCCAGCATTTT. Amino acids: CASSWDLTGQPQHF.

This clone was counted a single time. This chain joins TRBV25-1 and TRBJ2-1; TRBD1 matches 7 bases. Germline CDR1 reads MGHDK; CDR2 reads SYGVNS. The CDR3 extends over 15 amino acids. The trim removed 4 bases at V and 4 bases at J, leaving 7 bases unmatched. CDR3 sequence: CASSVTGKLYNEQFF. The CDR3 coding sequence is TGTGCCAGCAGTGTGACAGGGAAACTATACAATGAGCAGTTCTTC.

The V call is TRBV5-1, the J call TRBJ1-3; 7 bases are shared with TRBD1. V lost 4 bases to trimming and J lost 4 bases; unmatched junction nucleotides: 5. The length of the CDR3 is 14 residues. The germline V gene has CDR1 SGHRS and CDR2 YFSETQ. DNA for the CDR3: TGCGCCAGCAGCGGCCAGGGGGAAGGAAACACCATATATTTT. It is translated as CASSGQGEGNTIYF.

The chain carries TRBV14 and TRBJ2-2; 7 nucleotides agree with TRBD2. Germline V gene data show CDR1 as SGHDN and CDR2 as FVKESK. J lost 5 bases, V lost 0 bases, and 6 bases had no gene match. This CDR3 is 16 amino acids long. In nucleotides, the CDR3 is TGTGCCAGCAGCCAAGATGGGGGGGTTTCAACCGGGGAGCTGTTTTTT. It specifies CASSQDGGVSTGELFF. Variable domain in full (rest from reference TRBV14 and TRBJ2-2): EAGVTQFPSHSVIEKGQTVTLRCDPISGHDNLYWYRRVMGKEIKFLLHFVKESKQDESGMPNNRFLAERTGGTYSTLKVQPAELEDSGVYFCASSQDGGVSTGELFFGEGSRLTVL.

This sequence joins TRBV10-3 and TRBJ2-7; D ambiguous. Germline CDR1 is ENHRY and CDR2 is SYGVKD. Trimming left V 3 bases short and J 3 bases short, with 21 bases between. CDR3 length: 17 residues. CDR3: CAISDRVSVAKDYEQYF. For the CDR3, the DNA is TGTGCCATCAGTGACCGGGTCAGCGTCGCTAAGGACTACGAGCAGTACTTC.

CDR3 region: CASSQAGTGLGYEQYF. CDR3 nucleotide sequence: TGTGCCAGCAGCCAGGCCGGGACAGGGTTGGGATACGAGCAGTACTTC. V is TRBV14 and J is TRBJ2-7; TRBD1 aligns across 9 bases. Germline CDR1 is SGHDN and CDR2 is FVKESK. The V and J ends lost 3 bases and 4 bases, in that order; junction bases with no gene match: 10. This CDR3 is built from 16 residues.

The genes are TRBV10-1 and TRBJ1-5; 8 nucleotides align to TRBD1. J gave up 1 base and V 7 bases, and 3 bases lay outside the gene matches. In germline, CDR1 is WNHNN, CDR2 SYGVQD (reference sequence). This CDR3 spans 14 amino acids. CDR3 loop: CASTRQGSNQPQHF. The CDR3 coding sequence is TGCGCCAGCACCAGACAGGGGAGCAATCAGCCCCAGCATTTT.

This clone was recorded once. This chain links TRBV15 with TRBJ2-6; a weak D match, TRBD1 (5 bases). The length of the CDR3 is 18 residues. With 3 bases removed from V and 0 bases from J, the gap between germline ends came to 15 bases. Germline V lookup: CDR1 LNHNV, CDR2 YYDKDF (reference sequence). As DNA, the CDR3 is TGTGCCACCAGCAGGGGGCCGGCCTACTCCTCTGGGGCCAACGTCCTGACTTTC. Its protein product is CATSRGPAYSSGANVLTF.

CDR3 sequence reads: CASAAGSNQPQHF. The CDR3 DNA is TGCGCCAGCGCGGCAGGGTCCAATCAGCCCCAGCATTTT. The chain has TRBV5-1 and TRBJ1-5; D might be TRBD1 (5 bases). From germline, CDR1 is SGHRS and CDR2 YFSETQ. The V end was cut by 7 bases, the J end by 3 bases, with 11 bases between. The CDR3 loop spans 13 amino acids.

Only one count was recorded for this clone. The rearrangement links TRBV6-1 to TRBJ1-1; D is unclear. The CDR3 runs 12 residues. Germline CDR1 reads MNHNS; CDR2 reads SASEGT. Trimming took off 0 bases at V and 6 bases at J, with 5 bases between the two ends. The CDR3 spells CASSEAGPEAFF. CDR3 nucleotide sequence: TGTGCCAGCAGTGAAGCTGGGCCTGAAGCTTTCTTT.

The V call is TRBV12-5, the J call TRBJ2-7, with 8 bases fitting TRBD1. The CDR3 has 21 residues. The germline CDR1 and CDR2 sequences are LGHNT and FRNRAP. With 2 bases clipped from V and 2 bases from J, the junction kept 23 bases outside the gene matches. The CDR3 DNA reads as TGTGCTAGTGGTTTGCGGTCCGGGACAGGCGGATCTCATTTGATCCCCTACGAGCAGTACTTC. Amino acid sequence: CASGLRSGTGGSHLIPYEQYF.

CDR3 bases: TGTGCCTGGTGTCGTTTCGGGACAGGGGGGGAAAAACTGTTTTTT. Its translation: CAWCRFGTGGEKLFF. The rearrangement joins TRBV30 to TRBJ1-4, with 11 bases that match TRBD1. The ends lost 5 bases at V and 8 bases at J; junction bases unmatched: 10. CDR1 is GTSNPN and CDR2 is SVGIG in the germline V gene (reference sequence). CDR3 length: 15 amino acids.

The rearrangement links TRBV5-1 to TRBJ2-7, with D maybe TRBD1 (6 bases). The CDR3 sequence is 15 residues long. Trimming removed 4 bases from V and 1 base from J, with 15 bases in between. The germline V gene has CDR1 SGHRS and CDR2 YFSETQ. DNA of the CDR3: TGCGCCAGCAGCACCGGACAGCTGAAGTCCTACGAGCAGTACTTC. Translating gives CASSTGQLKSYEQYF.

The gene calls are TRBV14 and TRBJ2-4, with D hard to call. With 0 bases removed from V and 13 bases from J, the gap between germline ends came to 7 bases. Per germline, CDR1 SGHDN and CDR2 FVKESK. The CDR3 spans 11 residues. The CDR3 DNA reads as TGTGCCAGCAGCCAAGAGTCTATACAGTACTTC. The encoded protein is CASSQESIQYF.

The chain uses TRBV7-8 and TRBJ1-5; D remains unclear. V lost 0 bases and J 2 bases, leaving 17 bases between the germline ends. The germline V gene encodes CDR1 SGHVS and CDR2 FQNEAQ. This CDR3 has 18 amino acids. CDR3 protein: CASSLAAMSGVGNQPQHF. The CDR3 nucleotides read TGTGCCAGCAGCTTAGCAGCGATGTCGGGAGTGGGCAATCAGCCCCAGCATTTT.

The V and J genes are TRBV19 and TRBJ1-4; D gene uncertain. Trimming stripped 7 bases from V and 5 bases from J, with 5 bases between. Looked up from germline, CDR1 is LNHDA and CDR2 is SQIVND (reference sequence). The CDR3 runs 11 residues. In DNA, the CDR3 is TGTGCCAGTAACCAGAATGAAAAACTGTTTTTT. Protein product: CASNQNEKLFF.

This chain links TRBV6-1 with TRBJ2-3, with D tentatively TRBD2 (6 bases). This CDR3 comprises 14 residues. Per germline, CDR1 MNHNS and CDR2 SASEGT. V was trimmed by 0 bases and J by 11 bases, leaving 15 bases between them. The CDR3 DNA sequence: TGTGCCAGCAGTGAAGCTTCGGGGGAGGTTAAGCAGTATTTT. Encoded protein: CASSEASGEVKQYF.

This chain connects TRBV18 to TRBJ1-1; D is uncertain. Between the trimmed V and J ends, which lost 3 bases and 1 base, there was a span of 3 bases. Germline V gene data show CDR1 as KGHSH and CDR2 as LQKENI. The CDR3 runs 12 residues. The CDR3 protein is CASSPQNTEAFF. The CDR3 DNA reads as TGTGCCAGCTCACCTCAGAACACTGAAGCTTTCTTT.

This chain connects TRBV12-5 to TRBJ2-5; the D gene is possibly TRBD1 (5 bases). V lost 2 bases to trimming and J lost 5 bases, with 9 bases between them. CDR3 length equals 13 residues. The germline V gene has CDR1 LGHNT and CDR2 FRNRAP. The CDR3 DNA sequence: TGTGCTAGTGGTTTGTGGGGCCCGGAGACCCAGTACTTC. Translating gives CASGLWGPETQYF. Full variable domain (missing parts from reference TRBV12-5 and TRBJ2-5): DARVTQTPRHKVTEMGQEVTMRCQPILGHNTVFWYRQTMMQGLELLAYFRNRAPLDDSGMPKDRFSAEMPDATLATLKIQPSEPRDSAVYFCASGLWGPETQYFGPGTRLLVL.

This clone was seen only a few times. The chain uses TRBV2 and TRBJ1-3; the match to TRBD1 covers 7 bases. V dropped 3 bases and J dropped 7; count of bases not matched to a gene: 6. This CDR3 is built from 14 residues. Germline loops: CDR1 SNHLY, CDR2 FYNNEI. As DNA, the CDR3 is TGTGCCAGCAGTGAGGAGACAGGGAGGAACACCATATATTTT. Translation: CASSEETGRNTIYF.

This clone appeared a single time. The V gene is TRBV4-3, the J gene TRBJ2-7, with 7 nucleotides matching TRBD1. The V gene's germline CDR1 is LGHNA and CDR2 YSLEER. J lost 2 bases, V lost 4 bases, and 8 bases had no gene match. This CDR3 has 15 residues. CDR3 nucleotides: TGCGCCAGCAGCCTGGGACAGCACCTTACCTACGAGCAGTACTTC. This encodes CASSLGQHLTYEQYF.

The V call is TRBV7-9, the J call TRBJ2-1; 10 bases agree with TRBD2. Germline V gene data show CDR1 as SEHNR and CDR2 as FQNEAQ (reference sequence). This CDR3 contains 15 residues. The V segment lost 4 bases and the J segment 6 bases; nucleotides outside the gene matches: 6. The CDR3 region is CASSWGGLASNEQFF. The CDR3 region has the DNA TGTGCCAGCAGCTGGGGGGGACTAGCGTCCAATGAGCAGTTCTTC.

This chain joins TRBV10-3 and TRBJ2-5; TRBD1 might be the D (6 bases). Germline lookup yields CDR1 ENHRY and CDR2 SYGVKD. The V end lost 3 bases, the J end lost 3 bases, and 11 bases lay between the germline ends. This CDR3 spans 14 amino acids. The CDR3 DNA sequence: TGTGCCATCAGTGAATACAGGGAAAAAGAGACCCAGTACTTC. Amino acid sequence: CAISEYREKETQYF.

The chain is built from TRBV7-9 and TRBJ2-7; TRBD1 agrees at 9 bases. CDR1 is SEHNR and CDR2 is FQNEAQ in the germline V gene (reference sequence). The junction had 9 bases not matched to a gene; V was cut back by 3 bases and J by 6 bases. This CDR3 has 15 amino acids. This chain's CDR3 is CASSFRTGERSEQYF. The CDR3 DNA reads TGTGCCAGCAGCTTCCGGACAGGGGAGAGAAGCGAGCAGTACTTC. Drawing the rest from reference TRBV7-9 and TRBJ2-7, the complete variable domain is DTGVSQNPRHKITKRGQNVTFRCDPISEHNRLYWYRQTLGQGPEFLTYFQNEAQLEKSRLLSDRFSAERPKGSFSTLEIQRTEQGDSAMYLCASSFRTGERSEQYFGPGTRLTVT.